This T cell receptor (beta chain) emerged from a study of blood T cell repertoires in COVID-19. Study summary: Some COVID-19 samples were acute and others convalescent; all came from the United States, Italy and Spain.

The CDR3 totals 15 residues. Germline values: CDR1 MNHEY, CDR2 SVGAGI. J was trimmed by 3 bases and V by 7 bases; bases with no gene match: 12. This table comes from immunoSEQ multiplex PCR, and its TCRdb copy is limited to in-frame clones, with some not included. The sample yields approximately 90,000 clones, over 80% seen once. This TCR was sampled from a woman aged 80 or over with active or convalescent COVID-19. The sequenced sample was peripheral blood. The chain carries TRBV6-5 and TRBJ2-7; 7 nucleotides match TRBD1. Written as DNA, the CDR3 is TGTGCCAGCACCAGTACAGGGGTAGTAGGCTACGAGCAGTACTTC. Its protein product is CASTSTGVVGYEQYF.